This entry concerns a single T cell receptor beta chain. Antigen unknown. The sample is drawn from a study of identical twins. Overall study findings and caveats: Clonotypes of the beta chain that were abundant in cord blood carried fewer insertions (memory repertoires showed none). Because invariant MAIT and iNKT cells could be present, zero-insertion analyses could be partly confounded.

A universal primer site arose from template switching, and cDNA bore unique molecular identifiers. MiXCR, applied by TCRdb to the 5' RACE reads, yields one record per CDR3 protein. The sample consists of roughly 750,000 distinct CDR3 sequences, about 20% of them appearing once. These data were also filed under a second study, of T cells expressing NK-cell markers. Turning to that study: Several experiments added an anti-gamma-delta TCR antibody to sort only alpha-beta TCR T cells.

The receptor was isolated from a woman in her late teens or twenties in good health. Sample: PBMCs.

The CDR3 region is CASSLVSSSALGEQYF. CDR3 DNA sequence: TGCGCCAGCAGCTTGGTCTCGTCTTCGGCGTTGGGTGAGCAGTACTTC. The chain carries TRBV5-1 and TRBJ2-7; D is unclear. This CDR3 contains 16 residues. Trimming removed 0 bases from V and 7 bases from J, with 20 bases in between. CDR1 is SGHRS and CDR2 is YFSETQ in the germline V gene.